The 11 T cell receptor beta chains in this list originate from one sample, sequenced in a study of T cell responses to AZD1222 COVID-19 vaccine. The data were produced by immunoSEQ multiplex PCR, yet TCRdb's version contains in-frame clones alone and is incomplete. The sample carries 85,000 to 100,000 clones, approximately 80% recorded once. The specimen was peripheral blood, collected on day 0 of AZD1222 vaccination. These receptors were obtained from an adult in good health.

This chain connects TRBV29-1 to TRBJ2-7; 10 bases agree with TRBD2. The junction had 5 bases not matched to a gene; V was cut back by 4 bases and J by 2 bases. The V gene's germline CDR1 is SQVTM and CDR2 ANQGSEA. The CDR3 contains 14 residues. This CDR3 is CSVGELAGTYEQYF. The CDR3 DNA sequence: TGCAGCGTTGGAGAACTAGCGGGAACCTACGAGCAGTACTTC.

This clone appeared once. The chain couples TRBV7-2 to TRBJ2-7, with TRBD2 identical over 7 bases. The J segment lost 2 bases and the V segment lost 5 bases, leaving 12 bases of the junction unmatched. The CDR3 is 16 amino acids. Germline CDR1 is SGHTA and CDR2 is FQGNSA. CDR3 in amino acids: CASSAIGLAGAYEQYF. As DNA, the CDR3 is TGTGCCAGCAGCGCAATCGGACTTGCGGGGGCCTACGAGCAGTACTTC.

This clone turned up a few times. The chain links TRBV7-8 to TRBJ1-4; D not certain. Germline loops: CDR1 SGHVS, CDR2 FQNEAQ. The CDR3 is 15 residues long. Between the trimmed V and J ends, which lost 1 base and 6 bases, there was a span of 12 bases. The CDR3 DNA is TGTGCCAGCAGCTTAGTCGCGGGCTCTGATGAAAAACTGTTTTTT. Translation gives CASSLVAGSDEKLFF.

The chain links TRBV19 to TRBJ2-7; either TRBD1 or TRBD2 may supply D (5 bases each). The V gene lost 4 bases and the J gene lost 7 bases, with 17 bases spanning the gap. The CDR3 contains 14 residues. Germline V gives CDR1 LNHDA, CDR2 SQIVND (reference sequence). The CDR3 protein is CASSTPGRLREQYF. Here the CDR3 DNA reads TGTGCCAGTAGTACTCCGGGACGCCTGAGGGAGCAGTACTTC.

The sample holds one count of this clone. The chain couples TRBV18 to TRBJ1-1, with D tentatively TRBD1 (5 bases). Germline-derived CDR1 and CDR2 are KGHSH and LQKENI. The CDR3 has 16 amino acids. The germline V and J ends were trimmed by 0 bases and 0 bases, with 11 bases remaining between them. CDR3 sequence: CASSPPLGTMNTEAFF. In nucleotides, the CDR3 is TGTGCCAGCTCACCACCGCTCGGGACGATGAACACTGAAGCTTTCTTT.

The chain is built from TRBV29-1 and TRBJ2-7; 7 bases line up with TRBD1. The germline CDR1 and CDR2 sequences are SQVTM and ANQGSEA. Trimming cost V 5 bases and J 5 bases; bases outside gene matches: 6. This CDR3 region has 12 residues. The CDR3 is CSVLDRPDEQYF. CDR3 in DNA: TGCAGCGTTCTGGACAGGCCCGACGAGCAGTACTTC.

The V and J genes are TRBV27 and TRBJ2-2; TRBD2 aligns across 11 bases. The V gene's germline CDR1 is MNHEY and CDR2 SMNVEV (reference sequence). The CDR3 covers 17 residues. The trim removed 5 bases at V and 5 bases at J, leaving 10 bases unmatched. The chain's CDR3 is CASSLSLLAGVTGELFF. CDR3 in DNA: TGTGCCAGCAGTCTTTCCCTACTAGCGGGAGTTACCGGGGAGCTGTTTTTT.

The V call is TRBV3-1 (or the pseudogene TRBV3-2), the J call TRBJ1-2; D not certain. Germline V gene sequence: CDR1 LGHDT, CDR2 YNNKEL (reference sequence). V was trimmed by 2 bases and J by 4 bases, leaving 14 bases between them. This CDR3 contains 15 residues. The DNA for the CDR3 is TGTGCCAGCAGCCAATCGGGAGTTACTTCCTATGGCTACACCTTC. This gives the protein CASSQSGVTSYGYTF.

The rearrangement joins TRBV28 to TRBJ1-2; 9 bases are shared with TRBD1. The CDR3 extends over 14 amino acids. Germline V CDR1 and CDR2: MDHEN, SYDVKM. V was pared by 5 bases and J by 2 bases, with 3 bases of the junction left unmatched. DNA of the CDR3: TGTGCCAGCAGTACCGGGACAGGGAACTATGGCTACACCTTC. Amino acid sequence: CASSTGTGNYGYTF.

This clone was seen a few times. The chain is built from TRBV7-9 and TRBJ2-1; D is uncertain. Trimming stripped 5 bases from V and 0 bases from J, with 11 bases between. The germline CDR1 and CDR2 sequences are SEHNR and FQNEAQ (reference sequence). The CDR3 runs 15 residues. The CDR3 DNA follows: TGTGCCAGCAGCCTGGTTCGGAACTCCTACAATGAGCAGTTCTTC. Translation: CASSLVRNSYNEQFF.

This clone has a handful of counts. The chain couples TRBV28 to TRBJ2-1; D may be TRBD1 (6 bases). Germline CDR1 MDHEN, CDR2 SYDVKM. There are 11 residues in the CDR3. Deletions cut 10 bases from V and 9 bases from J, with 13 bases between. The CDR3 DNA reads TGTGCCACCGGGACAAACATTGAGCAGTTCTTC. This encodes CATGTNIEQFF.